This TCR beta chain stems from a study of CD8+CD57+ T cells in acquired aplastic anemia. Study context: Sorted CD4+ and CD8+ cell DNA averaged roughly 3.2 ug.

Profiling of TCR beta VDJ combinations and CDR3 sequences used genomic DNA as template. Each CDR3 protein is one row after TCRdb ran MiXCR on the reads. The table records approximately 180,000 distinct CDR3 sequences, 63% of them present only once. This clonotype is a singleton in its sample. Antigen unknown. Study-wide results and caveats: Patients had twenty-nine CD8+ CDR3 sequences in common with controls (the shared set).

CD8+CD57+ cell expansion had been shown by flow cytometry in patients chosen for sequencing. Patients were untreated when blood was sampled. V dropped 3 bases and J dropped 6 bases, with 17 bases sitting between them. CDR3 length equals 15 residues. CDR1 and CDR2 (germline): WSHSY, SAAADI. The source of this sequence is a human donor with aplastic anemia. The chain employs TRBV10-2 and TRBJ1-2; D remains ambiguous. The sequenced sample was sorted CD4+, CD8+, or CD8+CD57+ T cells (not recorded which) from PBMCs. CDR3 in amino acids: CASSDPSTEGNGYTF. CDR3 sequence (DNA): TGCGCCAGCAGTGACCCTTCGACGGAAGGGAATGGCTACACCTTC.